This note documents a single T cell receptor (beta chain) sequence. Its antigen remains unknown. Sequencing was done on patients that had shown CD8+CD57+ cell expansion by flow cytometry. The germline CDR1 and CDR2 sequences are LNHNV and YYDKDF (reference sequence). Trimming left V 3 bases short and J 0 bases short, with 15 bases between. This CDR3 is 17 amino acids long. This sample was taken from a study of CD8+CD57+ T cells in acquired aplastic anemia. Across the whole study: An average of approximately 3.2 ug of DNA was obtained from sorted CD4+ and CD8+ cells.

Both TCR beta VDJ combination and CDR3 sequence profiling were carried out. Genomic DNA was the template for this profiling. TCRdb re-called the reads through MiXCR, storing one row per CDR3 protein. The sample records fewer than 85,000 distinct CDR3 sequences, less than 85% being singletons. Study outcomes and limitations: CD8+ Simpson's diversity in patients was not significantly different from that in controls. Researchers report that approximately 28 CD8+ CDR3 sequences appeared in both patients and controls.

Sample: sorted CD4+, CD8+, or CD8+CD57+ T cells (not recorded which) from PBMCs. The TCR originated in a human donor with aplastic anemia. This sequence joins TRBV15 and TRBJ2-1; perhaps D is TRBD1 or TRBD2 (5 bases each). This chain's CDR3 is CATSRPLRGGSYNEQFF. Written as DNA, the CDR3 is TGTGCCACCAGCAGGCCCTTGAGGGGCGGCTCCTACAATGAGCAGTTCTTC.